One sample yielded the 10 T cell receptor beta chains listed below, sequenced in a study of CD8 T cells in ankylosing spondylitis. TCRdb reanalysed the 5' RACE reads using MiXCR and keeps one entry per CDR3 protein. The sample consists of almost 250,000 distinct CDR3 sequences, under 35% of them appearing once. The source material was blood, either unsorted or a sorted T cell fraction (not recorded which). The receptor set was obtained from a male donor with ankylosing spondylitis or in good health (not recorded which).

This clonotype appeared many times. The CDR3 DNA is TGCAGCGTTGATGCGACTAGTACAATTGATGAGCAGTTCTTC. Protein sequence: CSVDATSTIDEQFF. The chain couples TRBV29-1 to TRBJ2-1; maybe TRBD2 (6 bases). The CDR3 runs to 14 residues. Trimming took 3 bases from V and 8 from J, leaving 17 bases between them. Per the germline V gene, CDR1 is SQVTM and CDR2 is ANQGSEA.

This chain joins TRBV7-3 and TRBJ2-1; 9 bases are shared with TRBD2. The CDR3 consists of 15 residues. Germline lookup yields CDR1 SGHTA and CDR2 FQGTGA. V shed 6 bases, J shed 4 bases, and the junction held 7 bases outside the gene matches. Here the CDR3 reads CASSYSGGTYNEQFF. In DNA form, the CDR3 reads TGTGCCAGCAGTTATAGCGGGGGTACGTACAATGAGCAGTTCTTC. The full variable domain, its missing parts supplied by reference TRBV7-3 and TRBJ2-1, is GAGVSQTPSNKVTEKGKYVELRCDPISGHTALYWYRQSLGQGPEFLIYFQGTGAADDSGLPNDRFFAVRPEGSVSTLKIQRTERGDSAVYLCASSYSGGTYNEQFFGPGTRLTVL.

This clonotype turned up a few times. The chain links TRBV10-3 to TRBJ2-7, with D hard to call. V was shortened by 5 bases and J by 5 bases, with 10 bases between the two germline ends. Germline CDR1 and CDR2: ENHRY and SYGVKD. This CDR3 has 12 amino acids. Here the CDR3 reads CAISPVGDEQYF. CDR3 nucleotides: TGTGCCATCAGTCCTGTAGGCGACGAGCAGTACTTC.

This clonotype was counted once. The chain employs TRBV5-4 and TRBJ2-5, with 8 bases aligning to TRBD1. Germline V gene lookup returns CDR1 SGHNT and CDR2 YYREEE (reference sequence). The CDR3 length is 16 residues. Unmatched junction bases numbered 11, after V lost 3 bases and J lost 4 bases. CDR3 region: CASSSIGGQGAETQYF. The DNA of the CDR3 is TGTGCCAGCAGCTCCATAGGTGGACAGGGAGCAGAGACCCAGTACTTC.

The chain employs TRBV10-3 and TRBJ2-7; the D gene is possibly TRBD2 (7 bases). V shed 10 bases and J shed 2 bases, with 15 bases lying between them. This CDR3 comprises 13 residues. CDR1 and CDR2 from the germline V gene are ENHRY and SYGVKD. The CDR3 coding sequence is TGTGCCACTAACTCGGGGGGCACCTACGAGCAGTACTTC. Its translation: CATNSGGTYEQYF.

This chain uses TRBV7-9 with TRBJ1-1, with 9 bases lining up with TRBD1. Germline CDR1 and CDR2: SEHNR and FQNEAQ (reference sequence). J was trimmed by 0 bases and V by 5 bases; bases with no gene match: 4. The CDR3 loop spans 15 amino acids. The CDR3 spells CASSDGQGMNTEAFF. DNA of the CDR3: TGTGCCAGCAGCGACGGACAGGGGATGAACACTGAAGCTTTCTTT.

In its sample, this clonotype was seen a few times. The chain is built from TRBV28 and TRBJ1-5, with 9 bases that match TRBD1. The CDR3 is made up of 16 amino acids. V was pared by 5 bases and J by 9 bases, with 14 bases of the junction left unmatched. Germline V gives CDR1 MDHEN, CDR2 SYDVKM. CDR3 protein: CASSLSGTGTRRPQHF. The CDR3, as DNA: TGTGCCAGCAGTCTATCCGGGACAGGGACCCGTCGGCCCCAGCATTTT.

The chain has TRBV20-1 and TRBJ2-3; unclear D gene. This CDR3 region has 13 residues. V gave up 1 base and J gave up 5 bases, with 10 bases separating them. The V gene's germline CDR1 is DFQATT and CDR2 SNEGSKA (reference sequence). As DNA, the CDR3 is TGCAGTGCTAGAGCCGGGCCGTTAGATACGCAGTATTTT. Translation: CSARAGPLDTQYF.

This clonotype showed up just a few times. This chain links TRBV29-1 with TRBJ2-3; TRBD1 matches 11 bases. This CDR3 contains 13 residues. Germline lookup yields CDR1 SQVTM and CDR2 ANQGSEA. With V trimmed by 4 bases and J by 4 bases, 1 base remained unmatched. For the CDR3, the DNA is TGCAGCGTTGGGGGACAGGGGGCAGATACGCAGTATTTT. Amino acid sequence: CSVGGQGADTQYF.

A few counts support this clonotype. This chain joins TRBV28 and TRBJ2-7; 10 bases map to TRBD1. J lost 0 bases, V lost 5 bases, and 1 base had no gene match. CDR3 length: 14 residues. The germline CDR1 and CDR2 sequences are MDHEN and SYDVKM. The CDR3 DNA reads as TGTGCCAGCAGTCGGACAGGGGGCTCCTACGAGCAGTACTTC. It codes for CASSRTGGSYEQYF.